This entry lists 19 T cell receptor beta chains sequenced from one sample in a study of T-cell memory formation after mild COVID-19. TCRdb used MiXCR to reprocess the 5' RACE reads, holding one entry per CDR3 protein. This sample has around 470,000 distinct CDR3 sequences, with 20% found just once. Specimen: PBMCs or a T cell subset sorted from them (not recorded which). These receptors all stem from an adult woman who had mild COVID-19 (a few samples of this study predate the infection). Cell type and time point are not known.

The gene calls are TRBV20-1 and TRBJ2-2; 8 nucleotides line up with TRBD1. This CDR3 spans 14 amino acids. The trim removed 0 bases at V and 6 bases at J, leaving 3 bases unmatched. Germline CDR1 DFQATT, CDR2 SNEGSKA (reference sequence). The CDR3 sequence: CSAREPTGAGELFF. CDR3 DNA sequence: TGCAGTGCTAGAGAACCGACAGGGGCCGGGGAGCTGTTTTTT.

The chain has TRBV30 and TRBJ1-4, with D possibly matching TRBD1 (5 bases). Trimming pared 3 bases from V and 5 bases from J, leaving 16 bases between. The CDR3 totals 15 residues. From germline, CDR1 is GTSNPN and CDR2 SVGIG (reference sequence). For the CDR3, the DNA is TGTGCCTGGAGCGTAAAGGGACCGCTCAATGAAAAACTGTTTTTT. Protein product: CAWSVKGPLNEKLFF.

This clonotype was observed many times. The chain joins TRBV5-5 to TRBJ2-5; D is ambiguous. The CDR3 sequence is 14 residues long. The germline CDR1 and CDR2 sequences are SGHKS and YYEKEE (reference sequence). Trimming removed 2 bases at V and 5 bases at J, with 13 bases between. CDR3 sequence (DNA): TGTGCCAGCAGCTTTCTGCAGAAGGAGGAGACCCAGTACTTC. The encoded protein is CASSFLQKEETQYF.

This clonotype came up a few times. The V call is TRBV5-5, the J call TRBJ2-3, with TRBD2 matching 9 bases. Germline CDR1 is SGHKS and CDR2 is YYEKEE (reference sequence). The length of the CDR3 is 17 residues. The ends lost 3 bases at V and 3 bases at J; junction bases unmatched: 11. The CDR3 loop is CASSSGDAGGLTDTQYF. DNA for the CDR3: TGTGCCAGCAGCTCCGGAGATGCGGGGGGGCTGACAGATACGCAGTATTTT.

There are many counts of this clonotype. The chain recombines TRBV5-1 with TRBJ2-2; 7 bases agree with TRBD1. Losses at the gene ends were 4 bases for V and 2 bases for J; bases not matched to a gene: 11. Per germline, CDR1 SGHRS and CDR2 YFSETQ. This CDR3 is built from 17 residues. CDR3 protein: CASSGQAGTVNTGELFF. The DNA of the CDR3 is TGCGCCAGCAGCGGGCAGGCCGGGACAGTAAACACCGGGGAGCTGTTTTTT. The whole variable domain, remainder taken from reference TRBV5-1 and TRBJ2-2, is KAGVTQTPRYLIKTRGQQVTLSCSPISGHRSVSWYQQTPGQGLQFLFEYFSETQRNKGNFPGRFSGRQFSNSRSEMNVSTLELGDSALYLCASSGQAGTVNTGELFFGEGSRLTVL.

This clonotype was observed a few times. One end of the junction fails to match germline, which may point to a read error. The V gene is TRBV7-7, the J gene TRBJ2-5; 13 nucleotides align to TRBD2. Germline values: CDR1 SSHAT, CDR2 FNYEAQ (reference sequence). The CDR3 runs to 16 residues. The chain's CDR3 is CASSPGLAGVPKTQYF. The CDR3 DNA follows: TGTGCTAGCAGCCCAGGACTAGCGGGAGTTCCCAAGACCCAGTACTTC.

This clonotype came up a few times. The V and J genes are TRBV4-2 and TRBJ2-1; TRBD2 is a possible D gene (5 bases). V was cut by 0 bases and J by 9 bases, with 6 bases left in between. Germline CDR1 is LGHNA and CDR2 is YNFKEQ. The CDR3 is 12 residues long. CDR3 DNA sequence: TGTGCCAGCAGCCAAGATGGGAGTGAGCAGTTCTTC. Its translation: CASSQDGSEQFF.

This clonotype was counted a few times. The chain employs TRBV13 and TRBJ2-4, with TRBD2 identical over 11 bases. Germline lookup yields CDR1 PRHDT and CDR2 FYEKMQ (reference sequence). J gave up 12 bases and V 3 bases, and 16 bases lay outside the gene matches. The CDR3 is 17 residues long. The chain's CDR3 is CASSFAGTSGPREGQYF. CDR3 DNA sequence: TGTGCCAGCAGCTTCGCCGGGACTAGCGGTCCTCGGGAGGGTCAGTACTTC.

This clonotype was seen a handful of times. The CDR3 nucleotides read TGTGCCAGCAGTTACGGCGGGACAGAGGTCTGCTACACCTTC. Its protein product is CASSYGGTEVCYTF. V usage is TRBV6-6 and J usage is TRBJ1-2; 7 bases map to TRBD1. This CDR3 spans 14 amino acids. Germline lookup yields CDR1 MNHNY and CDR2 SVGAGI (reference sequence). V gave up 2 bases and J gave up 9 bases; unmatched junction bases: 9.

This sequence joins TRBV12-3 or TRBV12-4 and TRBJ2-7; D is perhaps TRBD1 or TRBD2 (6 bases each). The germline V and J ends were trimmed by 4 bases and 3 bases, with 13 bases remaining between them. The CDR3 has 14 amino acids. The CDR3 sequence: CASSWGAAFYEQYF. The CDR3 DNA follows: TGTGCCAGCAGTTGGGGGGCCGCCTTCTACGAGCAGTACTTC.

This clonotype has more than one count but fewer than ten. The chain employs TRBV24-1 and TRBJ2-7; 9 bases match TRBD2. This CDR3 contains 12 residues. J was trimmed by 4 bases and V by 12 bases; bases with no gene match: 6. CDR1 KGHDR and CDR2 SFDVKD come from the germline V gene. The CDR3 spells CAPAGGIYEQYF. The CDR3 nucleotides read TGTGCCCCTGCGGGAGGGATTTACGAGCAGTACTTC.

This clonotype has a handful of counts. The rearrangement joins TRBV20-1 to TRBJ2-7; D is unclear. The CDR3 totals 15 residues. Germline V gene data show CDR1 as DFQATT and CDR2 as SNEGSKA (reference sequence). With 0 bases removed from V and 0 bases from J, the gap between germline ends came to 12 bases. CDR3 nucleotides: TGCAGTGCTAGAGATCATGGGCAGTTCTCCTACGAGCAGTACTTC. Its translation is CSARDHGQFSYEQYF.

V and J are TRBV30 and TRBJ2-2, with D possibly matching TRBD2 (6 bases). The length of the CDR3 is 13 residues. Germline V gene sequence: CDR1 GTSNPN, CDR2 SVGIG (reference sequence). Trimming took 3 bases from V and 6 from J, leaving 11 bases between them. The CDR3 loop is CAWRPSGAGELFF. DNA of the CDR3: TGTGCCTGGAGACCCTCGGGGGCCGGGGAGCTGTTTTTT.

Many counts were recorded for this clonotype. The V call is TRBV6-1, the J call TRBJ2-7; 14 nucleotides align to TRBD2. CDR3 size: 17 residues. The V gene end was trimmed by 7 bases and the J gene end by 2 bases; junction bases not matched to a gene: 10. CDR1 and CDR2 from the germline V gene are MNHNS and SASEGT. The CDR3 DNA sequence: TGTGCCAGCACCCCCGGGACTAGCGGGGGTCTTACCTACGAGCAGTACTTC. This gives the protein CASTPGTSGGLTYEQYF.

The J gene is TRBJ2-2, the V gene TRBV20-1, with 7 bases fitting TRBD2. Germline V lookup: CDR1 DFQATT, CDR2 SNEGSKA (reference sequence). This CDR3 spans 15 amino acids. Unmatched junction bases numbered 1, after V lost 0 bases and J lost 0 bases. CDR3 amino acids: CSARDRGANTGELFF. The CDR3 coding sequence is TGCAGTGCTAGAGATCGGGGGGCGAACACCGGGGAGCTGTTTTTT.

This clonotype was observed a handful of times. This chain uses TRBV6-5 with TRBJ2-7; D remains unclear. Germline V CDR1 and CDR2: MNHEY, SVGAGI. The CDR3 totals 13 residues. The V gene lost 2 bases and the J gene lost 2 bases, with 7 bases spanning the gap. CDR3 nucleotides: TGTGCCAGCAGTTACGGCAGGACCTACGAGCAGTACTTC. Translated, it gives CASSYGRTYEQYF.

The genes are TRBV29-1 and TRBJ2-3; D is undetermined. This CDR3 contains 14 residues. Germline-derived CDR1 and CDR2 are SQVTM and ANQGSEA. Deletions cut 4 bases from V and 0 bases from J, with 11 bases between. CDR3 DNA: TGCAGCGTTGTGCACACCTCTAGCACAGATACGCAGTATTTT. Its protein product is CSVVHTSSTDTQYF.

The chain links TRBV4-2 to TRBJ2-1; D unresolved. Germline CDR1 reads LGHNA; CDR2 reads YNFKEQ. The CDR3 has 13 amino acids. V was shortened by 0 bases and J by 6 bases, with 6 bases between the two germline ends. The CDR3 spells CASSQDLPNEQFF. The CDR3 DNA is TGTGCCAGCAGCCAAGATCTACCCAATGAGCAGTTCTTC.

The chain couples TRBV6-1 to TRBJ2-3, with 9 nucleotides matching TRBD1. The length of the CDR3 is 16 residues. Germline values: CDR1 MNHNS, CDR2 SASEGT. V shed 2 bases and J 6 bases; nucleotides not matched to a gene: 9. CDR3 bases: TGTGCCAGCAGTGAATACGGGACAGGGAGTTCGGATACGCAGTATTTT. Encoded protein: CASSEYGTGSSDTQYF.